One T cell receptor (beta chain) is described in this entry. What it recognizes is unknown. The data stem from a study of T-cell memory formation after mild COVID-19. At the level of the study: Largely donor-specific sequence clusters came from two donors.

Using constant-segment primers, 5'RACE produced TCR alpha and TCR beta cDNA libraries carrying sample barcodes and UMIs. In TCRdb, the 5' RACE reads were re-called with MiXCR into one record per CDR3 protein. This table holds hundreds of thousands of distinct CDR3 sequences, 23% found once. Study-wide findings and caveats: Contracting CD4+ clones sat mainly in CM and EM; CD8+ in EMRA. Clones contracting over day 15 to 85 were CD4/CD8 balanced, with later expanders leaning CD4+.

Specimen: PBMCs or a T cell subset sorted from them (not recorded which). This clonotype originated in an adult woman who had mild COVID-19 (a few samples of this study predate the infection). Cell type and time point are not known.

For the CDR3, the DNA is TGCGCCAGCAGCCAGTCTATTTCAGGTTCCTACGAGCAGTACTTC. This encodes CASSQSISGSYEQYF. The V call is TRBV4-3, the J call TRBJ2-7; D is uncertain. From germline, CDR1 is LGHNA and CDR2 YSLEER. The CDR3 spans 15 residues. V lost 3 bases to trimming and J lost 1 base, with 13 bases between them.